This T cell receptor (beta chain) was profiled in a study of STAT5B mutations in CD4+ large granular lymphocyte leukemia. Data came from immunoSEQ multiplex PCR; TCRdb stores just in-frame clones and leaves some out. The sample has 25,000 to 35,000 clones; 60% to 80% are singletons. Specimen: CD4+ T cells from blood buffy coats. The sequence came from a human donor in good health.

This CDR3 is CASRKPWSGNEQFF. CDR3 coding DNA: TGTGCCAGCAGAAAACCCTGGAGCGGCAATGAGCAGTTCTTC. The genes are TRBV11-3 and TRBJ2-1, with a possible D match to TRBD2 (5 bases). The CDR3 runs to 14 residues. Germline values: CDR1 SGHNT, CDR2 YENEEA. Trimming removed 6 bases from V and 6 bases from J, with 15 bases in between. The variable domain in full, with the rest retrieved from reference TRBV11-3 and TRBJ2-1, is EAGVVQSPRYKIIEKKQPVAFWCNPISGHNTLYWYLQNLGQGPELLIRYENEEAVDDSQLPKDRFSAERLKGVDSTLKIQPAELGDSAVYLCASRKPWSGNEQFFGPGTRLTVL.